This TCR beta chain was observed in a study of beta chain features in type 1 diabetes. Study outcomes and limitations: Moderate yet significant TCRB CDR3 shortening was seen in Type 1 diabetes patients in all four CD4+ subsets.

In regard to this clone: The antigen is unknown.

As every portion of the isolated RNA was reverse transcribed, the sequencing read expressed TCRB transcripts. The data were produced by immunoSEQ multiplex PCR, yet TCRdb's version contains in-frame clones alone and is incomplete. The sample carries some 350,000 clones, around 10% recorded once. The CDR3 is 13 residues long. V was shortened by 5 bases and J by 3 bases, with 11 bases between the two germline ends. Germline CDR1 reads SGHRS; CDR2 reads YFSETQ. The clonotype was recovered from a man aged 25-45 years with type 1 diabetes. Sequencing was carried out using central memory CD4+ T cells from blood. J is TRBJ2-5 and V is TRBV5-1, with D tentatively TRBD2 (5 bases). CDR3: CASSGGVEETQYF. The CDR3 DNA is TGCGCCAGCAGTGGAGGAGTTGAAGAGACCCAGTACTTC.